This T cell receptor beta chain was retrieved from a study of PD-1 blockade in classical Hodgkin lymphoma. Losses at the gene ends were 1 base for V and 3 bases for J; bases not matched to a gene: 4. Germline V CDR1 and CDR2: SGHRS, YFSETQ. CDR3 size: 15 residues. Points from the study as a whole: Prior therapy or disease activity may underlie the repertoire differences, whose causes remain undefined.

Turning to this clone: The antigen is not known.

Time point indicated: newly diagnosed, previously untreated cHL patient sample. Through magnetic negative selection, CD8+ T cells were separated from PBMCs that had been thawed. Sequencing was performed with immunoSEQ multiplex PCR; in TCRdb, only in-frame clones are kept and a portion is missing. The sample contains 3,500 to 5,000 clones, about four fifths of which appear only once. Sequenced input: CD8+ T cells from blood. The chain joins TRBV5-1 to TRBJ2-3; 8 bases match TRBD1. The TCR sequence derives from a human donor with classical Hodgkin lymphoma. The CDR3 loop is CASSLFQGATDTQYF. The CDR3 nucleotides read TGCGCCAGCAGCTTGTTCCAGGGGGCAACAGATACGCAGTATTTT.